The 14 T cell receptor beta chains in this list originate from one sample, sequenced in a study of blood T cell repertoires in COVID-19 (dated by TCRdb to 2020 to 2021). Library method: the immunoSEQ multiplex PCR assay. Drawn from immuneACCESS, this table holds only the in-frame rearrangements with V and J called that TCRdb kept. Clones are partly lost; checked studies trace under half to an unresolved V gene and leave the rest unexplained. The sample contains 200,000 to 250,000 clones, 65% to 85% of them found a single time. Over 1% of the sample lies in the top ten. The sequenced sample was peripheral blood. The receptors were sampled from a woman in her twenties or thirties with COVID-19, enrolled during active disease.

This clone has more than one count but fewer than ten. Other nucleotide sequences in the sample specify the same CDR3. This chain links TRBV6-1 with TRBJ1-5; D might be TRBD1 (5 bases). This CDR3 has 15 residues. The ends were cut back, 2 bases at V and 2 bases at J, with 10 bases in the middle. Germline V gives CDR1 MNHNS, CDR2 SASEGT. CDR3 in DNA: TGTGCCAGCAGTGAACGGGGGAGAGGCAATCAGCCCCAGCATTTT. It codes for CASSERGRGNQPQHF.

This chain joins TRBV2 and TRBJ2-1; tentative D call: TRBD2 (6 bases). In germline, CDR1 is SNHLY, CDR2 FYNNEI. The CDR3 loop spans 16 amino acids. The germline V and J ends were trimmed by 3 bases and 9 bases, with 21 bases remaining between them. The CDR3 DNA follows: TGTGCCAGCAGTGAGCGCCGGGACTGGGACGTCGGTGAGCAGTTCTTC. It specifies CASSERRDWDVGEQFF.

This clone was detected only once. CDR3 region: CASIAEEGEAFF. The CDR3, as DNA: TGTGCCAGCATAGCAGAGGAGGGTGAAGCTTTCTTT. The rearrangement uses TRBV5-4 and TRBJ1-1; D remains unclear. The CDR3 loop spans 12 amino acids. The germline CDR1 and CDR2 sequences are SGHNT and YYREEE (reference sequence). V lost 6 bases, J lost 7 bases, and 13 bases lay in between.

In nucleotides, the CDR3 is TGTGCCAGCAGCCCGGGACAGAGCTTCACAGATACGCAGTATTTT. It translates to CASSPGQSFTDTQYF. The chain joins TRBV7-9 to TRBJ2-3, with 7 bases fitting TRBD1. CDR3 length equals 15 residues. After removal of 5 bases from V and 2 bases from J, the junction contained 7 bases not matched to a gene. Germline V lookup: CDR1 SEHNR, CDR2 FQNEAQ (reference sequence).

The count of this clone is one. The chain couples TRBV28 to TRBJ2-7; D is uncertain. Trimming shortened V by 6 bases and J by 4 bases, and 7 bases separated the two germline ends. CDR3 length: 11 amino acids. Germline CDR1 is MDHEN and CDR2 is SYDVKM. The CDR3 DNA is TGTGCCAGCAGCCCCCTTTACGAGCAGTACTTC. Encoded protein: CASSPLYEQYF.

This chain joins TRBV10-2 and TRBJ2-7; 13 nucleotides align to TRBD2. V dropped 8 bases and J dropped 6; count of bases not matched to a gene: 7. This CDR3 is built from 14 residues. Per the germline V gene, CDR1 is WSHSY and CDR2 is SAAADI. As DNA, the CDR3 is TGCGCCAGCCGTACTAGCGGGGGGGCCACCGAGCAGTACTTC. It codes for CASRTSGGATEQYF.

CDR3 sequence: CASSLLGLARYEQYF. The CDR3 coding sequence is TGTGCCAGCAGCTTACTCGGACTAGCGCGCTACGAGCAGTACTTC. This chain connects TRBV7-2 to TRBJ2-7, with 9 nucleotides matching TRBD2. The V gene end was trimmed by 2 bases and the J gene end by 3 bases; junction bases not matched to a gene: 5. The CDR3 is 15 residues long. Germline CDR1 reads SGHTA; CDR2 reads FQGNSA. Complete variable domain (other parts from reference TRBV7-2 and TRBJ2-7): GAGVSQSPSNKVTEKGKDVELRCDPISGHTALYWYRQSLGQGLEFLIYFQGNSAPDKSGLPSDRFSAERTGGSVSTLTIQRTQQEDSAVYLCASSLLGLARYEQYFGPGTRLTVT.

The V call is TRBV30, the J call TRBJ2-2; D is possibly TRBD1 (5 bases). CDR1 GTSNPN and CDR2 SVGIG come from the germline V gene (reference sequence). The length of the CDR3 is 14 residues. V was trimmed by 1 base and J by 5 bases, leaving 11 bases between them. For the CDR3, the DNA is TGTGCCTGGAGTGGGGGCCTTACTACCGGGGAGCTGTTTTTT. This translates into CAWSGGLTTGELFF. Supplemented by reference TRBV30 and TRBJ2-2, the full variable domain reads SQTIHQWPATLVQPVGSPLSLECTVEGTSNPNLYWYRQAAGRGLQLLFYSVGIGQISSEVPQNLSASRPQDRQFILSSKKLLLSDSGFYLCAWSGGLTTGELFFGEGSRLTVL.

This clone was picked up a small number of times. The chain joins TRBV19 to TRBJ2-2; 7 bases align to TRBD1. CDR3 size: 16 residues. The germline V gene encodes CDR1 LNHDA and CDR2 SQIVND (reference sequence). V was pared by 7 bases and J by 1 base, with 9 bases of the junction left unmatched. CDR3: CASTPPWTGNTGELFF. CDR3 nucleotide sequence: TGTGCCAGTACCCCCCCCTGGACAGGGAACACCGGGGAGCTGTTTTTT.

The chain is built from TRBV19 and TRBJ1-3, with D possibly TRBD1 on 6 matching bases. CDR3 length equals 15 residues. Germline CDR1 LNHDA, CDR2 SQIVND (reference sequence). Trimming left V 8 bases short and J 2 bases short, with 16 bases between. CDR3 loop: CASGPQGPAGNTIYF. In nucleotides, the CDR3 is TGTGCCAGTGGTCCACAGGGTCCTGCTGGAAACACCATATATTTT.

The V gene is TRBV2, the J gene TRBJ2-7; 10 nucleotides match TRBD1. The trim removed 9 bases at V and 3 bases at J, leaving 11 bases unmatched. This CDR3 region has 15 residues. Germline V gives CDR1 SNHLY, CDR2 FYNNEI. CDR3 amino acids: CARAVSGQGYYEQYF. The CDR3 DNA follows: TGTGCCAGAGCTGTGTCGGGACAGGGGTACTACGAGCAGTACTTC.

This chain connects TRBV19 to TRBJ2-4, with 7 bases aligning to TRBD1. This CDR3 comprises 15 residues. V trimming: 2 bases; J trimming: 6 bases; junction bases outside the gene matches: 7. Germline V CDR1 and CDR2: LNHDA, SQIVND (reference sequence). CDR3 protein: CASSIQTGYGNIQYF. The CDR3 region has the DNA TGTGCCAGTAGTATACAGACAGGGTATGGAAACATTCAGTACTTC.

The sample holds one count of this clone. V and J are TRBV12-3 or TRBV12-4 and TRBJ2-7; D remains ambiguous. Between the trimmed V and J ends, which lost 6 bases and 2 bases, there was a span of 11 bases. The CDR3 totals 13 residues. This CDR3 is CASRAGLTYEQYF. In DNA, the CDR3 is TGTGCCAGCAGGGCAGGTCTGACCTACGAGCAGTACTTC.

CDR3 sequence (DNA): TGTGCCAGCAGCCAAGATTTGGCGACACGTGGCTACACCTTC. It yields the protein CASSQDLATRGYTF. V is TRBV3-1 (or the pseudogene TRBV3-2) and J is TRBJ1-2, with unresolved D. This CDR3 spans 14 amino acids. The germline V gene encodes CDR1 LGHDT and CDR2 YNNKEL (reference sequence). V was shortened by 0 bases and J by 7 bases, with 12 bases between the two germline ends.